Sequencing of this TCR beta chain was carried out in a study of cytomegalovirus exposure and HLA in healthy donors. V shed 0 bases and J shed 2 bases, with 9 bases lying between them. Germline CDR1 SGDLS, CDR2 YYNGEE. The CDR3 is 15 residues long. The repertoire was sequenced with immunoSEQ multiplex PCR; TCRdb's copy has only in-frame clones and lacks some. The repertoire holds 150,000 or so clones, with approximately 86% as singletons. This receptor was identified in a man between 18 and 35 years old in good health and CMV-seropositive. The chain carries TRBV9 and TRBJ1-5; no clear D. The sample comprised PBMCs. CDR3 nucleotides: TGTGCCAGCAGCGTAGGATACGGGGGCAATCAGCCCCAGCATTTT. Translation: CASSVGYGGNQPQHF.